This TCR beta chain was identified during a study of OX40 agonist ivuxolimab in advanced cancers. As for this clone: Its antigen is currently unknown.

Method: immunoSEQ multiplex PCR; TCRdb's copy keeps in-frame clones and lacks some. The data contain 94,000 or so clones, roughly four fifths of them singletons. Per germline, CDR1 KGHSH and CDR2 LQKENI. This CDR3 has 13 amino acids. V dropped 4 bases and J dropped 8 bases, with 14 bases sitting between them. Study-wide results and limits: Low normalized T-cell clonal expansion was also seen in some nonresponders.

The clonotype was recovered from an adult with an advanced solid tumor such as melanoma, head and neck, liver or kidney cancer. V usage is TRBV18 and J usage is TRBJ1-2, with no clear D. Specimen: CD4+ or CD8+ T cells sorted from blood, collected in a trial of the OX40 agonist ivuxolimab. The CDR3 sequence: CASSLRTDDGYTF. The CDR3 nucleotides are TGTGCCAGCTCACTGCGGACCGACGACGGCTACACCTTC.